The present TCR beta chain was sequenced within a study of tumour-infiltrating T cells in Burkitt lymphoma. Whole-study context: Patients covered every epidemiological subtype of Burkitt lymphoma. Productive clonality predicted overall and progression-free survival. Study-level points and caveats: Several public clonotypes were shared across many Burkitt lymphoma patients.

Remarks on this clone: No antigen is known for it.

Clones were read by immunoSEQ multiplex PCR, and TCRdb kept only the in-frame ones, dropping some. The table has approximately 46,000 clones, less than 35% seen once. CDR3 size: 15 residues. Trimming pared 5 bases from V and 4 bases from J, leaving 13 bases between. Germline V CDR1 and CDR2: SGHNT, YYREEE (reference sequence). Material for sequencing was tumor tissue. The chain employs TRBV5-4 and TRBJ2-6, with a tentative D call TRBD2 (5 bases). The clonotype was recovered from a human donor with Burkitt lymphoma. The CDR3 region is CASRRRTAGANVLTF. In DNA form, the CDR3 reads TGTGCCAGCAGAAGGAGGACGGCAGGGGCCAACGTCCTGACTTTC.